Listed below are T cell receptor beta chains from one sample, sequenced in a study of technical replicates of blood from a few donors. Generated by immunoSEQ multiplex PCR, the TCRdb table keeps only in-frame clones and is missing some. The sample records just under 100,000 clones, approximately 95% being singletons. Sample: T cells isolated from PBMCs. The receptors derive from a human donor in good health. The CDR3 runs from the conserved cysteine through the conserved F or W. Fields, in order: D gene, V gene, CDR3 length, J gene, clone size, CDR3 DNA, CDR3 protein. The D gene is left open where the match is weak. Clone size is not always given. Where it is, it says once, few, many or a class for expanded clones.

TRBD2	TRBV2	17	TRBJ2-1	-	TGTGCCAGCAGTGGATCTCTAGCGGGAGAATCCTACAATGAGCAGTTCTTC	CASSGSLAGESYNEQFF
-	TRBV20-1	11	TRBJ2-1	-	TGCAGTGCGTCAACCTACAATGAGCAGTTCTTC	CSASTYNEQFF
-	TRBV7-9	12	TRBJ2-1	-	TGTGCCAGCAGCTTAACTGGCAATGAGCAGTTCTTC	CASSLTGNEQFF
TRBD1	TRBV6-6	14	TRBJ1-5	-	TGTGCCAGCAGAATACAAACAGGGGCTCAGCCCCAGCATTTT	CASRIQTGAQPQHF
-	TRBV4-1	12	TRBJ2-1	once	TGCGCCAGCAGCCAAGATCGAGGTGAGCAGTTCTTC	CASSQDRGEQFF
TRBD1	TRBV5-7	15	TRBJ1-6	-	TGTGCCAGCAGCTTCCGGGACAGGGGGTATTCACCCCTCCACTTT	CASSFRDRGYSPLHF
-	TRBV30	11	TRBJ2-5	-	TGTGCCTGGAGTCTCGAAGAGACCCAGTACTTC	CAWSLEETQYF
-	TRBV30	13	TRBJ1-6	-	TGTGCCTGGAGCGCCAGCGGGAATTCACCCCTCCACTTT	CAWSASGNSPLHF
TRBD1	TRBV27	15	TRBJ2-1	-	TGTGCCAGCAGTTTAGGGACAGGGGGCTACAATGAGCAGTTCTTC	CASSLGTGGYNEQFF
-	TRBV28	17	TRBJ1-5	-	TGTGCCAGCAGACCGCCCAGACAGGCGGGGGGCAATCAGCCCCAGCATTTT	CASRPPRQAGGNQPQHF
TRBD1	TRBV27	14	TRBJ1-2	-	TGTGCCAGCAGTATTGGACAGGGGCTTCGTGGCTACACCTTC	CASSIGQGLRGYTF
TRBD2	TRBV5-6	16	TRBJ2-1	-	TGTGCCAGCAGCTTGACGACTAGCGGGATCTACAATGAGCAGTTCTTC	CASSLTTSGIYNEQFF
-	TRBV28	12	TRBJ2-7	-	TGTGCCAGCAGCACCTCAGGGAACGAGCAGTACTTC	CASSTSGNEQYF
TRBD1	TRBV10-2	13	TRBJ1-2	-	TGCGCCAGCAGTGAGTACACAGGGGATGGCTACACCTTC	CASSEYTGDGYTF
-	TRBV10-3	17	TRBJ2-2	once	TGTGCCATCAGTGCGGAGGGGGCTTTTACGAACACCGGGGAGCTGTTTTTT	CAISAEGAFTNTGELFF
-	TRBV10-1	13	TRBJ1-1	-	TGCGCCAGCACAGCGGGGCCAGGGAATGAAGCTTTCTTT	CASTAGPGNEAFF
TRBD2	TRBV7-9	16	TRBJ2-2	-	TGTGCCAGCAGCCAGGGGAGTAGCGGGGCTACCGGGGAGCTGTTTTTT	CASSQGSSGATGELFF
TRBD1	TRBV27	11	TRBJ2-7	-	TGTGCCAGTTCACAGGGGTCGCAGCAGTACTTC	CASSQGSQQYF
-	TRBV6-5	15	TRBJ2-7	-	TGTGCCAGCAGTGCCTACGGGGGACCCTCCTACGAGCAGTACTTC	CASSAYGGPSYEQYF
-	TRBV7-9	13	TRBJ2-1	once	TGTGCCAGCTGCCTTTTCGGGGGCAATGAGCAGTTCTTC	CASCLFGGNEQFF
TRBD2	TRBV28	15	TRBJ2-1	once	TGTGCCAGCAGTCTAGTCGTAGCGGGATACAATGAGCAGTTCTTC	CASSLVVAGYNEQFF
-	TRBV11-2	15	TRBJ2-1	-	TGTGCCAGCAGCTTCCAAAAACTACAGGGAAATGAGCAGTTCTTC	CASSFQKLQGNEQFF
TRBD1	TRBV2	14	TRBJ2-5	-	TGTGCCAGCAGCGACGGGACAGGGCCAGAGACCCAGTACTTC	CASSDGTGPETQYF
-	TRBV28	14	TRBJ1-2	-	TGTGCCAGCAGTAATGGGACTACTTTCTATGGCTACACCTTC	CASSNGTTFYGYTF
-	TRBV7-9	16	TRBJ2-4	-	TGTGCCAGCAGCTTAGCTGTGGGGCAGGGTAGAAACATTCAGTACTTC	CASSLAVGQGRNIQYF
-	TRBV5-1	16	TRBJ1-2	-	TGCGCCAGCAGCTTAAGGGTGTTTTCAGGGGCTGATGGCTACACCTTC	CASSLRVFSGADGYTF
TRBD1	TRBV14	15	TRBJ1-1	-	TGTGCCAGCAGCCGACAGGGGTCGGCAATAACTGAAGCTTTCTTT	CASSRQGSAITEAFF
TRBD1	TRBV7-2	19	TRBJ1-4	-	TGTGCCAGCAGCCTCTACTACCGGGACAGTCTTGCAACTAATGAAAAACTGTTTTTT	CASSLYYRDSLATNEKLFF
-	TRBV19	11	TRBJ2-1	-	TGTGCCAGTCAACTAAGGGGTGAGCAGTTCTTC	CASQLRGEQFF
TRBD2	TRBV27	15	TRBJ2-7	-	TGTGCCAGCAGTTTCGGGACTAGCGGGATCACCGAGCAGTACTTC	CASSFGTSGITEQYF
TRBD1	TRBV29-1	12	TRBJ2-2	-	TGCAGCGTAACAGGGGATACCGGGGAGCTGTTTTTT	CSVTGDTGELFF
TRBD1	TRBV19	16	TRBJ1-1	-	TGTGCCAGTAGTATGGGGGGACAGGGTCATGACGCTGAAGCTTTCTTT	CASSMGGQGHDAEAFF
-	TRBV6-5	15	TRBJ1-2	-	TGTGCCAGCAGTTACTCGGCGACCCGGAGCTATGGCTACACCTTC	CASSYSATRSYGYTF
TRBD2	TRBV5-1	16	TRBJ2-3	-	TGCGCCAGCAGCTTGGCTAGCGGGAGGGCCGCAGATACGCAGTATTTT	CASSLASGRAADTQYF
TRBD2	TRBV30	18	TRBJ2-5	-	TGTGCCTGGAGTGTATCCCGGACTAGCGGGGTAGGCCAAGAGACCCAGTACTTC	CAWSVSRTSGVGQETQYF
-	TRBV25-1	11	TRBJ2-5	-	TGTGCCAGCAGCCCCTCGGAGACCCAGTACTTC	CASSPSETQYF
TRBD2	TRBV6-1	15	TRBJ2-3	-	TGTGCCAGCAGTGAAACACTAGCGGCCCGAGATACGCAGTATTTT	CASSETLAARDTQYF
TRBD1	TRBV27	15	TRBJ2-7	-	TGTGCCAGCAGTTTATCCGGGACAGGGGGCTACGAGCAGTACTTC	CASSLSGTGGYEQYF
-	TRBV7-9	13	TRBJ1-2	-	TGTGCCAGCAGCTTAGAAGCGACAGGAGGAAACACCTTC	CASSLEATGGNTF
-	TRBV4-1	14	TRBJ2-7	-	TGCGCCAGCAGCCAATCAGCGGTCTCCTACGAGCAGTACTTC	CASSQSAVSYEQYF
TRBD1	TRBV29-1	15	TRBJ1-2	-	TGCAGCGTTGAGGACAGGTCCAGGGTCCTCTATGGCTACACCTTC	CSVEDRSRVLYGYTF
-	TRBV30	12	TRBJ1-1	once	TGTGCCTGGATTAAGGGGATGACTGAAGCTTTCTTT	CAWIKGMTEAFF
TRBD1	TRBV4-1	15	TRBJ1-4	-	TGCGCCAGCAGCCGTAACAGGGGGGAGCAAGAAAAACTGTTTTTT	CASSRNRGEQEKLFF
-	TRBV27	13	TRBJ2-5	-	TGTGCCAGCAGTTGGTCTTTTGCGGGGACCCAGTACTTC	CASSWSFAGTQYF
TRBD1	TRBV9	17	TRBJ1-4	-	TGTGCCAGCAGCCCGACAGGGGCTACTGCAACTAATGAAAAACTGTTTTTT	CASSPTGATATNEKLFF
-	TRBV18	16	TRBJ1-3	-	TGTGCCAGCTCAACATCCCTAGGGAGCTCTGGAAACACCATATATTTT	CASSTSLGSSGNTIYF
TRBD1	TRBV4-1	16	TRBJ2-7	-	TGCGCCAGCAGCCCGTTTCTTGACAGGGGGCTCTACGAGCAGTACTTC	CASSPFLDRGLYEQYF
TRBD1	TRBV15	15	TRBJ1-1	-	TGTGCCACCAGCAGACTCGGACAGGGGAACACTGAAGCTTTCTTT	CATSRLGQGNTEAFF
-	TRBV9	12	TRBJ2-2	once	TGTGCCAGCAGCGTAGACGGCGGGGAGCTGTTTTTT	CASSVDGGELFF
-	TRBV9	13	TRBJ1-4	-	TGTGCCAGCAGCGAAGGGGGAGAGGAAAAACTGTTTTTT	CASSEGGEEKLFF
-	TRBV7-9	13	TRBJ1-2	few	TGTGCCAGCAGCTTACCCCAGGGTAATGGCTACACCTTC	CASSLPQGNGYTF
-	TRBV5-1	15	TRBJ2-5	-	TGCGCCAGCAGCTGGGGCTCTAGCGCCCAAGAGACCCAGTACTTC	CASSWGSSAQETQYF
-	TRBV19	13	TRBJ1-1	few	TGTGCCAGTAGTCTTAGCCTAAACACTGAAGCTTTCTTT	CASSLSLNTEAFF